The next 20 T cell receptor beta chains were all read from a single sample in a study of cytomegalovirus exposure and HLA in healthy donors. The PCR made use of 60 Vbeta and 13 Jbeta primers. Produced via immunoSEQ multiplex PCR; TCRdb's table is partial and in-frame only. The table lists 100,000 to 150,000 clones, about four fifths of them singletons. Sequencing was done on a sample of PBMCs. These receptors originate from a male donor in good health and CMV-seronegative.

The genes are TRBV9 and TRBJ1-1, with D perhaps TRBD1 (5 bases). The V end lost 5 bases, the J end lost 4 bases, and 12 bases lay between the germline ends. Germline CDR1 reads SGDLS; CDR2 reads YYNGEE. This CDR3 has 13 residues. CDR3 protein: CASSSVGGTEAFF. Here the CDR3 DNA reads TGTGCCAGCAGTTCCGTGGGGGGCACTGAAGCTTTCTTT.

This clone turned up a few times. No DNA is shown, since the ends of the CDR3 on it are uncertain; the CDR3 is the one TCRdb lists. The V gene is TRBV6-6, the J gene TRBJ1-3; TRBD1, as called in the table, went unchecked against the DNA. Ends included, the CDR3 has 14 residues. Germline CDR1 is MNHNY and CDR2 is SVGAGI (reference sequence). The CDR3 protein is CASILDSLGNTIYF.

The chain carries TRBV19 and TRBJ1-2; 9 bases map to TRBD1. J was trimmed by 4 bases and V by 7 bases; bases with no gene match: 10. Germline CDR1 is LNHDA and CDR2 is SQIVND (reference sequence). The CDR3 consists of 15 residues. Here the CDR3 DNA reads TGTGCCAGTACCACCACCGGGACAGGGAGCTATGGCTACACCTTC. As protein: CASTTTGTGSYGYTF.

V gene TRBV18 combines with J gene TRBJ1-3, with a possible D match to TRBD1 (6 bases). The CDR3 runs 16 residues. V gave up 5 bases and J gave up 1 base, with 15 bases separating them. Germline V CDR1 and CDR2: KGHSH, LQKENI. In DNA, the CDR3 is TGTGCCAGCTCAGAGCAGCGGGGGCGGTCTGGAAACACCATATATTTT. This encodes CASSEQRGRSGNTIYF.

This clone was counted between two and nine times. The chain couples TRBV4-3 to TRBJ1-1; D might be TRBD1 (6 bases). CDR1 and CDR2 (germline): LGHNA, YSLEER. Between the trimmed V and J ends, which lost 1 base and 6 bases, there was a span of 21 bases. There are 17 residues in the CDR3. The DNA for the CDR3 is TGCGCCAGCAGCCAAGGTGAAGTGTCGGACAGCCAATCTGAAGCTTTCTTT. Translated: CASSQGEVSDSQSEAFF.

The sample holds one count of this clone. This chain joins TRBV7-2 and TRBJ1-4; tentative D call: TRBD1 (6 bases). The CDR3 sequence is 16 residues long. V shed 4 bases and J shed 6 bases, with 18 bases lying between them. Germline CDR1 SGHTA, CDR2 FQGNSA. The CDR3 here is CASSSFAGGEDEKLFF. In DNA, the CDR3 is TGTGCCAGCAGCTCCTTCGCGGGGGGCGAAGATGAAAAACTGTTTTTT. The full variable domain, in which reference TRBV7-2 and TRBJ1-4 provide the parts outside the CDR3, is GAGVSQSPSNKVTEKGKDVELRCDPISGHTALYWYRQSLGQGLEFLIYFQGNSAPDKSGLPSDRFSAERTGGSVSTLTIQRTQQEDSAVYLCASSSFAGGEDEKLFFGSGTQLSVL.

The rearrangement joins TRBV5-1 to TRBJ1-1; 12 bases agree with TRBD1. This CDR3 has 16 amino acids. Germline V lookup: CDR1 SGHRS, CDR2 YFSETQ. V shed 4 bases, J shed 0 bases, and the junction held 4 bases outside the gene matches. CDR3 in amino acids: CASSLWDRGLNTEAFF. Here the CDR3 DNA reads TGCGCCAGCAGCCTATGGGACAGGGGGCTGAACACTGAAGCTTTCTTT.

In its sample, this clone was seen a few times. The chain uses TRBV5-4 and TRBJ2-1; D call uncertain. Trimming took off 1 base at V and 7 bases at J, with 9 bases between the two ends. The CDR3 spans 13 residues. Germline V lookup: CDR1 SGHNT, CDR2 YYREEE (reference sequence). The CDR3 DNA follows: TGTGCCAGCAGCTTGCGCCCCCGGAATGAGCAGTTCTTC. Protein product: CASSLRPRNEQFF.

The chain recombines TRBV18 with TRBJ2-5; 9 nucleotides align to TRBD1. The J segment lost 1 base and the V segment lost 6 bases, leaving 6 bases of the junction unmatched. Looked up from germline, CDR1 is KGHSH and CDR2 is LQKENI. The CDR3 extends over 15 amino acids. In DNA, the CDR3 is TGTGCCAGCTCTGGCGGGACAGGGACCCAAGAGACCCAGTACTTC. Protein product: CASSGGTGTQETQYF.

This rearrangement joins TRBV29-1 to TRBJ1-2; TRBD1 might be the D (6 bases). In germline, CDR1 is SQVTM, CDR2 ANQGSEA. Trimming removed 6 bases from V and 2 bases from J, with 10 bases in between. The CDR3 is 12 amino acids. CDR3 residues: CSVADRNYGYTF. CDR3 nucleotides: TGCAGCGTGGCCGACAGGAACTATGGCTACACCTTC. Full variable domain (rest looked up from reference TRBV29-1 and TRBJ1-2): SAVISQKPSRDICQRGTSLTIQCQVDSQVTMMFWYRQQPGQSLTLIATANQGSEATYESGFVIDKFPISRPNLTFSTLTVSNMSPEDSSIYLCSVADRNYGYTFGSGTRLTVV.

The V gene is TRBV2, the J gene TRBJ2-7; TRBD1 aligns across 9 bases. This CDR3 region has 14 residues. Trimming at V came to 5 bases and at J to 6 bases, leaving 8 bases not matched to a gene. CDR1 is SNHLY, CDR2 FYNNEI, per germline. This CDR3 reads CASSSGTGTLEQYF. The CDR3 DNA follows: TGTGCCAGCAGTTCCGGGACAGGGACACTCGAGCAGTACTTC.

The CDR3 DNA reads TGTGCCAGCAGCTTAGAAGCGGGTGCTTATGGCTACACCTTC. Protein product: CASSLEAGAYGYTF. This rearrangement joins TRBV11-2 to TRBJ1-2; D is unclear. The CDR3 has 14 residues. Looked up from germline, CDR1 is SGHAT and CDR2 is FQNNGV. The germline V and J ends were trimmed by 0 bases and 5 bases, with 10 bases remaining between them.

V and J are TRBV5-4 and TRBJ2-5, with TRBD1 identical over 7 bases. The CDR3 consists of 15 residues. From germline, CDR1 is SGHNT and CDR2 YYREEE (reference sequence). The J segment lost 11 bases and the V segment lost 0 bases, leaving 13 bases of the junction unmatched. The CDR3 nucleotides are TGTGCCAGCAGCTTGGGGGCAGGGGGTATCAAGGAGCAGTACTTC. Translation: CASSLGAGGIKEQYF.

The rearrangement links TRBV4-1 to TRBJ2-7; 12 positions agree with TRBD2. Germline CDR1 MGHRA, CDR2 YSYEKL. The CDR3 runs 19 residues. V lost 4 bases and J lost 0; bases outside the gene matches: 13. This CDR3 is CASSRLPPRLAGASYEQYF. CDR3 DNA: TGCGCCAGCAGCCGACTCCCCCCCCGACTAGCGGGGGCCTCCTACGAGCAGTACTTC.

CDR3: CAWARGAAYEQYF. The CDR3 DNA follows: TGTGCCTGGGCCCGGGGGGCCGCCTACGAGCAGTACTTC. V gene TRBV30 combines with J gene TRBJ2-7; a possible D gene is TRBD2 (7 bases). The V end was cut by 5 bases, the J end by 2 bases, with 13 bases between. The CDR3 is 13 amino acids. Per the germline V gene, CDR1 is GTSNPN and CDR2 is SVGIG (reference sequence). Full variable domain (missing parts from reference TRBV30 and TRBJ2-7): SQTIHQWPATLVQPVGSPLSLECTVEGTSNPNLYWYRQAAGRGLQLLFYSVGIGQISSEVPQNLSASRPQDRQFILSSKKLLLSDSGFYLCAWARGAAYEQYFGPGTRLTVT.

The CDR3 reads CASSLPPPTGLNSPLHF. The CDR3, as DNA: TGTGCCAGCAGCTTACCCCCCCCGACAGGGTTGAATTCACCCCTCCACTTT. V gene TRBV7-8 combines with J gene TRBJ1-6; 7 bases match TRBD1. J was trimmed by 7 bases and V by 2 bases; bases with no gene match: 11. CDR1 SGHVS and CDR2 FQNEAQ come from the germline V gene. The CDR3 extends over 17 amino acids.

This rearrangement joins TRBV4-3 to TRBJ1-5, with 7 positions matching TRBD1. Germline CDR1 reads LGHNA; CDR2 reads YSLEER. Trimming cost V 1 base and J 6 bases; bases outside gene matches: 9. The CDR3 extends over 16 amino acids. In DNA form, the CDR3 reads TGCGCCAGCAGCCAAGTTCCAGGGGGTGACCGTCAGCCCCAGCATTTT. This codes for CASSQVPGGDRQPQHF.

The chain combines TRBV5-1 with TRBJ2-1; the match to TRBD2 covers 8 bases. Germline-derived CDR1 and CDR2 are SGHRS and YFSETQ. The CDR3 contains 13 residues. Trimming at V came to 4 bases and at J to 8 bases, leaving 5 bases not matched to a gene. The CDR3 nucleotides are TGCGCCAGCAGCCTCACTAGCGGCCATGAGCAGTTCTTC. This translates into CASSLTSGHEQFF.

The genes are TRBV4-2 and TRBJ1-1; the D is unclear. This CDR3 comprises 15 residues. Trimming removed 0 bases at V and 0 bases at J, with 8 bases between. Per the germline V gene, CDR1 is LGHNA and CDR2 is YNFKEQ. This chain's CDR3 is CASSQEEGMNTEAFF. CDR3 DNA sequence: TGTGCCAGCAGCCAAGAGGAGGGAATGAACACTGAAGCTTTCTTT.

This chain joins TRBV18 and TRBJ1-4; 8 bases map to TRBD1. In germline, CDR1 is KGHSH, CDR2 LQKENI. The ends lost 6 bases at V and 0 bases at J; junction bases unmatched: 6. This CDR3 is 16 amino acids long. The CDR3 loop reads CASSPGQGATNEKLFF. The DNA for the CDR3 is TGTGCCAGCTCCCCTGGACAGGGCGCAACTAATGAAAAACTGTTTTTT.